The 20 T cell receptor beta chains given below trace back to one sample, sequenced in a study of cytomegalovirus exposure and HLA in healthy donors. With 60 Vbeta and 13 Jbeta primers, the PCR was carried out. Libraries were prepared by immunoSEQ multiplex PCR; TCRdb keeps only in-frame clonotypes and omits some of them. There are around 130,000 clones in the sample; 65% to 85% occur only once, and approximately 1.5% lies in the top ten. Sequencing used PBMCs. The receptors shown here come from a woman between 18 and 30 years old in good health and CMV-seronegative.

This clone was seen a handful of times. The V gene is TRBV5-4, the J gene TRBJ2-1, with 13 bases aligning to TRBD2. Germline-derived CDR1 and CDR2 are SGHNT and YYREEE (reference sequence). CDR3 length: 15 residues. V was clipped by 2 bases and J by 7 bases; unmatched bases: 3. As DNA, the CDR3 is TGTGCCAGCAGCTTTACACTAGCGGGAGGGAATGAGCAGTTCTTC. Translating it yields CASSFTLAGGNEQFF.

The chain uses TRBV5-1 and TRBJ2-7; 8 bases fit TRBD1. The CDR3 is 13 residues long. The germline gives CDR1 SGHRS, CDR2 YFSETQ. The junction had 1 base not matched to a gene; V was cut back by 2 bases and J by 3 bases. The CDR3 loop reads CASSFGTGYEQYF. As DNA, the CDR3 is TGCGCCAGCAGCTTCGGGACAGGCTACGAGCAGTACTTC.

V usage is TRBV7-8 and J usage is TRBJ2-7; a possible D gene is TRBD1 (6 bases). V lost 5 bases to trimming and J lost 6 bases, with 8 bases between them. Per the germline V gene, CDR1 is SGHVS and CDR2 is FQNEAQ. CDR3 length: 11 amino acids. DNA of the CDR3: TGTGCCAGCAGCACAGGGCCCGAGCAGTACTTC. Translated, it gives CASSTGPEQYF.

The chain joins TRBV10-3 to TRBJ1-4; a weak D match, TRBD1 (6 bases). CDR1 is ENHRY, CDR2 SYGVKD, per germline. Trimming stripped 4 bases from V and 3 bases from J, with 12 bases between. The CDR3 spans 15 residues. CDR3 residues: CAISGTGSSNEKLFF. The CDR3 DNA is TGTGCCATCAGTGGAACAGGGAGCTCTAATGAAAAACTGTTTTTT.

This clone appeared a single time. The CDR3, as DNA: TGTGCCAGCAGCAAGGACAGGCTGAACACTGAAGCTTTCTTT. Translating it yields CASSKDRLNTEAFF. This rearrangement joins TRBV4-2 to TRBJ1-1; 7 bases match TRBD1. The CDR3 totals 14 residues. V lost 5 bases to trimming and J lost 0 bases; unmatched junction nucleotides: 3. Germline lookup yields CDR1 LGHNA and CDR2 YNFKEQ.

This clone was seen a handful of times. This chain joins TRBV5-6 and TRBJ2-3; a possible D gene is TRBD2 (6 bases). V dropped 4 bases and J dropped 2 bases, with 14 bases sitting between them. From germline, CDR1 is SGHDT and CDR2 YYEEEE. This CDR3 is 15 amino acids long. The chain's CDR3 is CASSIREAATDTQYF. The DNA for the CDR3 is TGTGCCAGCAGCATAAGGGAGGCGGCCACAGATACGCAGTATTTT.

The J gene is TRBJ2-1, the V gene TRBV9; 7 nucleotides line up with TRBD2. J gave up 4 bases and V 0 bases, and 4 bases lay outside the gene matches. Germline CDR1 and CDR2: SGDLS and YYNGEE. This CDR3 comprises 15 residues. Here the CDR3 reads CASSVVERGYNEQFF. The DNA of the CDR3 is TGTGCCAGCAGCGTAGTCGAGCGGGGATACAATGAGCAGTTCTTC.

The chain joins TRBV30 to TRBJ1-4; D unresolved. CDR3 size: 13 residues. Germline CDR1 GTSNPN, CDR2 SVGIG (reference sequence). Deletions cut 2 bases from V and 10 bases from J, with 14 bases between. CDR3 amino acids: CAWSPQFRGKLFF. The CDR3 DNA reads TGTGCCTGGAGTCCCCAGTTTCGGGGAAAACTGTTTTTT.

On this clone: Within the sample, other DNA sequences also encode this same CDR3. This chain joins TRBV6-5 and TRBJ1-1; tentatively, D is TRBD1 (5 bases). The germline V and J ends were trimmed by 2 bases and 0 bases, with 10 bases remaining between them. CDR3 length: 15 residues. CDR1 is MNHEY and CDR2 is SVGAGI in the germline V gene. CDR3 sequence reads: CASSYSTGMNTEAFF. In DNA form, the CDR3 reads TGTGCCAGCAGTTACAGTACAGGCATGAACACTGAAGCTTTCTTT.

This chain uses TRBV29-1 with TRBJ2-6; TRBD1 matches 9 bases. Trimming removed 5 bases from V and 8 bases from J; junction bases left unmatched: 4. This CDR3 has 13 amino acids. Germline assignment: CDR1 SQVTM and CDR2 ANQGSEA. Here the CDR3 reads CSVRGQGSNVLTF. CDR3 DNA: TGCAGCGTTCGGGGACAGGGATCCAACGTCCTGACTTTC.

This CDR3 reads CASSPRGGISDTQYF. The CDR3 DNA is TGCGCCAGCAGCCCCCGTGGGGGCATCTCAGATACGCAGTATTTT. The chain couples TRBV5-1 to TRBJ2-3; maybe TRBD1 (6 bases). Trimming left V 4 bases short and J 4 bases short, with 16 bases between. Germline V lookup: CDR1 SGHRS, CDR2 YFSETQ. This CDR3 comprises 15 residues.

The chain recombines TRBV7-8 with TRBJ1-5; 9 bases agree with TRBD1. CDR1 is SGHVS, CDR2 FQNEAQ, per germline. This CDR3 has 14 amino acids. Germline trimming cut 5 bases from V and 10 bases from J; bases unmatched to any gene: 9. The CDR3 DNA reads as TGTGCCAGCAGCGCTACAGGGGGCTCGTCCCCCCAGCATTTT. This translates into CASSATGGSSPQHF.

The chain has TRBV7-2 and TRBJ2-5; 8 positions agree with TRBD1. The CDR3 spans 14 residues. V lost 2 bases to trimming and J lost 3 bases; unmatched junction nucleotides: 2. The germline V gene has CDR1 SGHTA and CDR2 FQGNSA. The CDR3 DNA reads TGTGCCAGCAGCTTACAGGGGGCAGAAGAGACCCAGTACTTC. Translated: CASSLQGAEETQYF.

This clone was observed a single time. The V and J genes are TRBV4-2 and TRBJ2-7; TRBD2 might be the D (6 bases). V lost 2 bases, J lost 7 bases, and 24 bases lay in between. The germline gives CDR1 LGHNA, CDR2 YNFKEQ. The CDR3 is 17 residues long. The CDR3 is CASSQRLTGNPAGEQYF. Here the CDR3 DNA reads TGTGCCAGCAGCCAAAGGCTAACCGGGAACCCGGCGGGGGAGCAGTACTTC.

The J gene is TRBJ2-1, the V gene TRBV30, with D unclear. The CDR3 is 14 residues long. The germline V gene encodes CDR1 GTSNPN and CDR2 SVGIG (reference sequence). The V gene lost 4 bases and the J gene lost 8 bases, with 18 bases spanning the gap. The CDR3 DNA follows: TGTGCCTGGACCCGGCGGCGCCTCTTCGATGAGCAGTTCTTC. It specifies CAWTRRRLFDEQFF.

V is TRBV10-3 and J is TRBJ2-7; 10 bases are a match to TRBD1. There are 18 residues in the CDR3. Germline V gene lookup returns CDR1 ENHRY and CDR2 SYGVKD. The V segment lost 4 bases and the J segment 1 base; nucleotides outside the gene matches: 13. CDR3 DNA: TGTGCCATCAGTGGAGGACAAAGGGGACAGGGGTTATCCTACGAGCAGTACTTC. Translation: CAISGGQRGQGLSYEQYF.

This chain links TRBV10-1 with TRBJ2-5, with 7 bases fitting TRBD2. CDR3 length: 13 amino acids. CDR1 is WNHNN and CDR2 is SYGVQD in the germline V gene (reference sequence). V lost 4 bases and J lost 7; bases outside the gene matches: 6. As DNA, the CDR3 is TGCGCCAGCAGTGTCAGGGAGGGTGGGACCCAGTACTTC. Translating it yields CASSVREGGTQYF.

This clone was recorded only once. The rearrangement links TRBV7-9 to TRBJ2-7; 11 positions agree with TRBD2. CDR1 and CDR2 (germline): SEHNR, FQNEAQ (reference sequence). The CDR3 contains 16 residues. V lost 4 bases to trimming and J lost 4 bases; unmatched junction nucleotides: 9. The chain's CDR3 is CASSSMASGRRYEQYF. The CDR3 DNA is TGTGCCAGCAGCTCCATGGCTAGCGGGAGGCGGTACGAGCAGTACTTC.

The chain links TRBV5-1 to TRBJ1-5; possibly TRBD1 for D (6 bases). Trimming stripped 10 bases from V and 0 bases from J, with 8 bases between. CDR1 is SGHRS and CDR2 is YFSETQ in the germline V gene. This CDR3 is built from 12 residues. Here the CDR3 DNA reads TGCGCCGGACAGAATAGCAATCAGCCCCAGCATTTT. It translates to CAGQNSNQPQHF.

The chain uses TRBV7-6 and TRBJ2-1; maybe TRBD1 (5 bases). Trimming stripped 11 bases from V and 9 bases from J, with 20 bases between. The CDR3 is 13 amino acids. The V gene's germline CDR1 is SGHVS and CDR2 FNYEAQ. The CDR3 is CACPGGAASEQFF. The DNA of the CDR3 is TGTGCCTGCCCGGGTGGGGCGGCGAGTGAGCAGTTCTTC.